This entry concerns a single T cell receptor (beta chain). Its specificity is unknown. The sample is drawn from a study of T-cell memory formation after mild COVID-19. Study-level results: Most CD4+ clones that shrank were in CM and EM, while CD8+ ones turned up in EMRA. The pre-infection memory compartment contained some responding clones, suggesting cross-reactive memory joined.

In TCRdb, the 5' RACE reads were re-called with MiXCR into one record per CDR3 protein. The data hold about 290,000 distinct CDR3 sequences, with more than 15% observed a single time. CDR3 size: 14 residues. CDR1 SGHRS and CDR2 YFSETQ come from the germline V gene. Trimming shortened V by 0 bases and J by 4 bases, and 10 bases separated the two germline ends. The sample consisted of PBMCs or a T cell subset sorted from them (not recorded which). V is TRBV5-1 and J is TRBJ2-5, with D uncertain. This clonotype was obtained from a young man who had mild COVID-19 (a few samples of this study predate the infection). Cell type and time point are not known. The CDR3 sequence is CASSLDPLVETQYF. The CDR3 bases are TGCGCCAGCAGCTTGGACCCACTCGTAGAGACCCAGTACTTC.